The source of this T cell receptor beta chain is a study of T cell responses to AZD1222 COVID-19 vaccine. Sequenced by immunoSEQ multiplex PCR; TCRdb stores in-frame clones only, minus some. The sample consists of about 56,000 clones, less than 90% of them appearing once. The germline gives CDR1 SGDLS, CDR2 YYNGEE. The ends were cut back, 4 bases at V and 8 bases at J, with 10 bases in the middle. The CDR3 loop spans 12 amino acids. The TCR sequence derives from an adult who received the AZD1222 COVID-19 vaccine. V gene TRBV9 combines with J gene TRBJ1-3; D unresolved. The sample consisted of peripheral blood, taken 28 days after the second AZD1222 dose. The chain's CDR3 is CASSPEEDTIYF. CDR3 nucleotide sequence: TGTGCCAGCAGCCCTGAAGAGGACACCATATATTTT.